This T cell receptor (beta chain) was recovered during a study of T cell repertoires in cytomegalovirus infection. One entry per CDR3 protein, called by TCRdb with MiXCR from the reads. The repertoire consists of some 800,000 distinct CDR3 sequences, with 30% to 35% occurring once and the leading ten covering roughly 12%. With respect to this clonotype: Its specificity is unknown.

The sequence derives from a human donor in good health (CMV status not recorded). Some clones in this sample may be carry-over from other donors' samples. The sequencing used cultured CD8+ T cells from PBMCs, collected from culture after CMV antigen stimulation.

The CDR3 spells CASSLRGHNNSPLHF. The CDR3 bases are TGTGCCAGCAGTTTAAGGGGACATAATAATTCACCCCTCCACTTT. This chain uses TRBV27 with TRBJ1-6; perhaps TRBD1 as D (6 bases). The CDR3 contains 15 residues. Germline V gene sequence: CDR1 MNHEY, CDR2 SMNVEV (reference sequence). V dropped 2 bases and J dropped 5 bases, with 10 bases sitting between them.